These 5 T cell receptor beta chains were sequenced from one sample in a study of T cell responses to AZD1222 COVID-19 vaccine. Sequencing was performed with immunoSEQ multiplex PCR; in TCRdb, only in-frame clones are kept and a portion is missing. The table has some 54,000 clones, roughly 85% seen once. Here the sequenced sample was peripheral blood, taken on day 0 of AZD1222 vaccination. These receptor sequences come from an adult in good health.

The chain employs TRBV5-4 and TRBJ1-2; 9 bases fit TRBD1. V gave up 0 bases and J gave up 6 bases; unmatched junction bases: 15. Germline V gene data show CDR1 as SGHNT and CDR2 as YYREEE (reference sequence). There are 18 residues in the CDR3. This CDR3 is CASSLDPSPTGGLDGYTF. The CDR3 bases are TGTGCCAGCAGCTTGGACCCAAGTCCAACAGGGGGCTTGGATGGCTACACCTTC.

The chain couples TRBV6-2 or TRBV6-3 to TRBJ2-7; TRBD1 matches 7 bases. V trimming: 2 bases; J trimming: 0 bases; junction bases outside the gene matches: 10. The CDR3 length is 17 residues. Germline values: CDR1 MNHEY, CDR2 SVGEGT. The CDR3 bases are TGTGCCAGCAGTTACCGGGACAGTCAGTTGAGCTCCTACGAGCAGTACTTC. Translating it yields CASSYRDSQLSSYEQYF.

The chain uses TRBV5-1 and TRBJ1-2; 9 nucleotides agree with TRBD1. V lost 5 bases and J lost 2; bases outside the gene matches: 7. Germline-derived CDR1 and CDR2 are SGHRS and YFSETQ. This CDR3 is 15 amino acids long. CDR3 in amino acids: CASSITGGSNYGYTF. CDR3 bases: TGCGCCAGCAGTATAACAGGGGGCTCGAACTATGGCTACACCTTC.

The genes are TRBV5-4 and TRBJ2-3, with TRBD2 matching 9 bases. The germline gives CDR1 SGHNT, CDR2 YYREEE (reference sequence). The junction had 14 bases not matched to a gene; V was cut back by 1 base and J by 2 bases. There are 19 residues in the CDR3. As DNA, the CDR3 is TGTGCCAGCAGCTTGTCCCTAAATGAAGCGGGGGGTATCACAGATACGCAGTATTTT. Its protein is CASSLSLNEAGGITDTQYF.

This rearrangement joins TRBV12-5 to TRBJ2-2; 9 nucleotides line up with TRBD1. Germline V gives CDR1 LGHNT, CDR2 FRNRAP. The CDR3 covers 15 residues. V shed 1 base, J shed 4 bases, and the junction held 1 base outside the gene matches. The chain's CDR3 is CASGLGQGGTGELFF. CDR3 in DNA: TGTGCTAGTGGTTTGGGACAGGGGGGCACCGGGGAGCTGTTTTTT.